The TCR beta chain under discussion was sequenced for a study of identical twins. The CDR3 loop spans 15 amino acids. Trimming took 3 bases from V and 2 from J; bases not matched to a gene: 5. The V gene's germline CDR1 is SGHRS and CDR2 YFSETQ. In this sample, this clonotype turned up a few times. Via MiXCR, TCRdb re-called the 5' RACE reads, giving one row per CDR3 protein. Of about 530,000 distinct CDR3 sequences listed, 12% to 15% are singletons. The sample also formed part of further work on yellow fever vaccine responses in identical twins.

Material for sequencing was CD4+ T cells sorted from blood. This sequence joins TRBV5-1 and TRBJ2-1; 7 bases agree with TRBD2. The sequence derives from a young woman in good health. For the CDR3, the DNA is TGCGCCAGCAGCTGGACTAGTGTCCCCTACAATGAGCAGTTCTTC. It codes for CASSWTSVPYNEQFF.